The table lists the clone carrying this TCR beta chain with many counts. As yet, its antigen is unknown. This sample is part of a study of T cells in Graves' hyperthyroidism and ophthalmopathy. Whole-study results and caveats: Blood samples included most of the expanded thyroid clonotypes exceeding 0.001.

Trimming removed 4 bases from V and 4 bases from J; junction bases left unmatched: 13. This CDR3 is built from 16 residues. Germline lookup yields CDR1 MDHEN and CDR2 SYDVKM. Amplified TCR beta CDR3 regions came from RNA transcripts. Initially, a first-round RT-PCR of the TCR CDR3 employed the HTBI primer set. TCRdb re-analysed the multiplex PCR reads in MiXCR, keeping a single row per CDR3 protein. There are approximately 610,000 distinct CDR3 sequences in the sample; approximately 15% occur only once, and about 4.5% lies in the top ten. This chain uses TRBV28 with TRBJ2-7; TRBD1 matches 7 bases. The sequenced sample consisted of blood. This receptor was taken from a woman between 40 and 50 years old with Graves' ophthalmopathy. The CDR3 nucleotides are TGTGCCAGCAGTTGGGACCGGGACAGAGGAGAATACGAGCAGTACTTC. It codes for CASSWDRDRGEYEQYF.